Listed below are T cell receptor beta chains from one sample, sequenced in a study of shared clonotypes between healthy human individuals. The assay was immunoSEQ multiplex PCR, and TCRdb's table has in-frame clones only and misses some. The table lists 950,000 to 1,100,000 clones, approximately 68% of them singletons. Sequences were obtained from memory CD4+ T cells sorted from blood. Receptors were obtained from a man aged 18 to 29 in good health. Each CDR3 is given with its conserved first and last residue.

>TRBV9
CASSSSQGAGTHEQYF
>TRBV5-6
CASSLDEGGFMNTEAFF
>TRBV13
CASSLASGSGNEQFF
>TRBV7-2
CASSLVGGGNQPQHF
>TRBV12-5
CASGLVPAGTDNQPQHF
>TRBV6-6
CASSSGPGLFF
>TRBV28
CASSWGGGLTYEQYF
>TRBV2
CASTADAGRLGGYTF
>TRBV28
CASIKGRTEAFF
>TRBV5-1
CASSISGGAYNEQFF